This TCR beta chain was recovered during a study of shared clonotypes between healthy human individuals. Researchers partitioned CD4+ cells into CD45RA+ naive and CD45RA-negative memory subsets. The CDR3 has 17 amino acids. J lost 3 bases, V lost 0 bases, and 7 bases had no gene match. From germline, CDR1 is MNHNS and CDR2 SASEGT. Assay execution proceeded at the deep level. The method was immunoSEQ multiplex PCR; TCRdb's version includes in-frame clones alone and lacks a portion of them. The sample consists of around 1.6 million clones, 95% to 99% of them appearing once. Sequencing input: naive CD4+ T cells sorted from blood. Regarding subset: CD45RA+ positively selected. The source is a man aged 25 to 40 in good health. The chain joins TRBV6-1 to TRBJ2-1, with TRBD2 identical over 8 bases. This CDR3 is CASSEALLAEGYNEQFF. The CDR3 bases are TGTGCCAGCAGTGAAGCGCTACTAGCGGAAGGCTACAATGAGCAGTTCTTC.